Reported below is one TCR beta chain. Its antigen is as yet unknown. This table comes from immunoSEQ multiplex PCR, and its TCRdb copy is limited to in-frame clones, with some not included. This table has about 150,000 clones, roughly 89% appearing once. These data belong to a study of cytomegalovirus exposure and HLA in healthy donors. Regarding the study as a whole: Most TCR sequences showed up rarely, but some public TCRs showed up in many donors. The authors enumerated 150 to 200 TCR beta chains as linked to cytomegalovirus.

With 10 bases clipped from V and 3 bases from J, the junction kept 8 bases outside the gene matches. Germline V gives CDR1 MNHNS, CDR2 SASEGT. The CDR3 runs 13 residues. The donors were part of the validation cohort, which consisted of under 150 subjects and was separate from the first cohort of under 850 subjects. The chain uses TRBV6-1 and TRBJ2-7; 8 nucleotides match TRBD1. The receptor was isolated from a man between 18 and 29 years old in good health and CMV-seropositive. The sequenced sample consisted of PBMCs. The CDR3 DNA reads TGTGCCACTGGACAGGGTGAAGTCTACGAGCAGTACTTC. Translated: CATGQGEVYEQYF.